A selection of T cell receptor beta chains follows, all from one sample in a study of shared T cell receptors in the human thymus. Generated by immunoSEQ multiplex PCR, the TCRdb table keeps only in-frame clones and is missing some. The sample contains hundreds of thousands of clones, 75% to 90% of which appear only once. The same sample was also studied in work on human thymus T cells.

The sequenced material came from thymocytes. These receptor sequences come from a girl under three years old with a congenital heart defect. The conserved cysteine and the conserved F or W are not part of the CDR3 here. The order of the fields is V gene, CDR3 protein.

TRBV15 ATSRDRDLDSTIPYGYT
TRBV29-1 SVCPSGGVDEQF
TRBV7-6 ASSYIPGQNEQY
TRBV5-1 ASSLARNEQF
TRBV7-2 ASSQKATGARSQPQH
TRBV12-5 ASGPKNTEAF
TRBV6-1 ASRLTADQTQH
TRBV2 ASSRGAGELF
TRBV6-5 ASSSTGDRGGNEQF
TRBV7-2 ASSFGGYSNQPQH
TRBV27 ASSLLGHHYEQY
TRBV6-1 ASMYHRNNYGYT
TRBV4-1 ASSQDRGTGELF
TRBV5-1 ASSLGGFDEQF
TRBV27 ASSPGTGALIYGYT
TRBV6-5 ASSPGRPSNTEAF
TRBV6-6 ASSPTRENTEAF
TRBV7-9 ASSYLGRGGYGYT
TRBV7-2 ASSPDRYKGGYT
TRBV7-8 ASSLGTGAQPQH
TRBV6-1 ASSVVPGLELF
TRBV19 ASTRLAGLGNEQF
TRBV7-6 ASRQGSGDLQETQY
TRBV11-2 ASSWTWDSTYEQY
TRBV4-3 ASSLNGGAQDGYT
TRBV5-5 ASSYRQGHEQY
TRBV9 ASSVAPLTTGNYGYT
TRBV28 ASSFWSPSSTDTQY
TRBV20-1 SAFSYEQY
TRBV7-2 ASRPKQGPSGANVLT
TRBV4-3 ASSPQTGGEEGLTNTEAF
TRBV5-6 ASSLFQRGGRIVRYEQY
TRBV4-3 ASSSIKSGATYEQY
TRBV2 ASSGEAPLH
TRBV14 ASSQEGKGAGGWNRSLPSEQF
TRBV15 ATSRQYTSDRQYGYT
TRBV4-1 ASSQEYRGNQPQH
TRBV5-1 ASSFFQGNNSPLH
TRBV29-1 SVGRAHERTEAF
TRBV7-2 ASSPQGPQNNSPLH
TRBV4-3 ASSQRSWGQGTGELF
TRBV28 ASSFLRHTNTEAF
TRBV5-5 ASSLAGGDQPQH
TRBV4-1 ASSVDRGGGTEAF
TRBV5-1 ASSLVKGAYEQY
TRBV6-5 ASWGFSGANVLT
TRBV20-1 SAERGKAF
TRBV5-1 ASSEPPGQGREGNTEAF
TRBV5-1 ASSLVAASKTQY